This T cell receptor (beta chain) emerged from a study of technical replicates of blood from several donors. CDR1 and CDR2 from the germline V gene are ENHRY and SYGVKD. Deletions cut 10 bases from V and 7 bases from J, with 19 bases between. The CDR3 is 13 amino acids. Profiled with immunoSEQ multiplex PCR; TCRdb holds only in-frame clones, not every one. The top ten clones hold about 0.23% of a sample with tens of thousands of clones, 90% to 95% of them seen once. The TCR sequence derives from a human donor in good health. Source material: T cells isolated from PBMCs. This chain uses TRBV10-3 with TRBJ1-1; TRBD1 might be the D (6 bases). The CDR3 region is CATSGEPRGEAFF. The CDR3 bases are TGTGCCACGTCCGGGGAGCCCAGGGGTGAAGCTTTCTTT.